These 12 T cell receptor beta chains share one sample of origin, sequenced in a study of shared clonotypes between healthy human individuals. Produced via immunoSEQ multiplex PCR; TCRdb's table is partial and in-frame only. The table records millions of clones, 95% of them present only once. Sequencing used naive CD4+ T cells sorted from blood. Documented subset: CD45RA+ positively selected. These receptors all come from a man aged 18-30 years in good health.

This clone was counted a single time. In the same sample, other DNA sequences code for this CDR3. The gene calls are TRBV18 and TRBJ1-6, with TRBD1 matching 9 bases. The V segment lost 1 base and the J segment 9 bases; nucleotides outside the gene matches: 4. There are 15 residues in the CDR3. CDR1 and CDR2 from the germline V gene are KGHSH and LQKENI. CDR3 in amino acids: CASSPRTGESSPLHF. The CDR3 coding sequence is TGTGCCAGCTCACCACGGACAGGGGAGTCTTCACCCCTCCACTTT.

The rearrangement uses TRBV5-1 and TRBJ2-1, with TRBD2 identical over 10 bases. From germline, CDR1 is SGHRS and CDR2 YFSETQ. The CDR3 consists of 15 residues. The V gene end was trimmed by 2 bases and the J gene end by 8 bases; junction bases not matched to a gene: 7. CDR3 sequence (DNA): TGCGCCAGCAGCTTCTCTAGCGGGAGCATGGATGAGCAGTTCTTC. Translated, it gives CASSFSSGSMDEQFF. Combining the CDR3 with reference TRBV5-1 and TRBJ2-1 gives the whole variable domain KAGVTQTPRYLIKTRGQQVTLSCSPISGHRSVSWYQQTPGQGLQFLFEYFSETQRNKGNFPGRFSGRQFSNSRSEMNVSTLELGDSALYLCASSFSSGSMDEQFFGPGTRLTVL.

This chain joins TRBV25-1 and TRBJ1-4; D gene unclear. The CDR3 is made up of 12 amino acids. CDR1 is MGHDK and CDR2 is SYGVNS in the germline V gene. Trimming took off 1 base at V and 7 bases at J, with 4 bases between the two ends. The chain's CDR3 is CASSELAEKLFF. CDR3 coding DNA: TGTGCCAGCAGTGAATTGGCTGAAAAACTGTTTTTT.

This chain uses TRBV19 with TRBJ1-1; D is unresolved. The CDR3 covers 13 residues. CDR1 and CDR2 (germline): LNHDA, SQIVND (reference sequence). Trimming removed 3 bases from V and 1 base from J, with 6 bases in between. For the CDR3, the DNA is TGTGCCAGTAGTATGACACCGAACACTGAAGCTTTCTTT. Its protein is CASSMTPNTEAFF.

J is TRBJ2-5 and V is TRBV7-2, with 8 positions matching TRBD2. CDR3 length equals 15 residues. V was clipped by 5 bases and J by 4 bases; unmatched bases: 9. Germline CDR1 and CDR2: SGHTA and FQGNSA. The CDR3 is CASSPRVAGRETQYF. The CDR3, as DNA: TGTGCCAGCAGCCCCCGAGTAGCGGGGCGAGAGACCCAGTACTTC.

The chain employs TRBV18 and TRBJ2-2, with D tentatively TRBD2 (5 bases). Trimming stripped 2 bases from V and 7 bases from J, with 17 bases between. The germline V gene encodes CDR1 KGHSH and CDR2 LQKENI. The CDR3 is 16 residues long. The CDR3 nucleotides read TGTGCCAGCTCACCAATGAAAGGACTCACGAGCGGGGAGCTGTTTTTT. It translates to CASSPMKGLTSGELFF.

This chain links TRBV4-3 with TRBJ2-1; TRBD2 matches 14 bases. The CDR3 runs to 15 residues. CDR1 LGHNA and CDR2 YSLEER come from the germline V gene. V was clipped by 4 bases and J by 6 bases; unmatched bases: 2. The CDR3 DNA sequence: TGCGCCAGCAGCCGGACTAGCGGGAGGAGCAATGAGCAGTTCTTC. This codes for CASSRTSGRSNEQFF.

The chain couples TRBV7-8 to TRBJ2-5, with TRBD1 matching 7 bases. There are 13 residues in the CDR3. Germline lookup yields CDR1 SGHVS and CDR2 FQNEAQ. Trimming removed 3 bases from V and 4 bases from J; junction bases left unmatched: 2. CDR3 in DNA: TGTGCCAGCAGCTTCTCAGGGGGAGAGACCCAGTACTTC. Amino acid sequence: CASSFSGGETQYF. Supplemented by reference TRBV7-8 and TRBJ2-5, the full variable domain reads GAGVSQSPRYKVAKRGQDVALRCDPISGHVSLFWYQQALGQGPEFLTYFQNEAQLDKSGLPSDRFFAERPEGSVSTLKIQRTQQEDSAVYLCASSFSGGETQYFGPGTRLLVL.

About this clone itself: At one end, the junction sequence differs from germline, possibly due to a read error. V gene TRBV7-7 combines with J gene TRBJ2-5; 7 bases are shared with TRBD2. CDR3 length equals 16 residues. Germline V CDR1 and CDR2: SSHAT, FNYEAQ (reference sequence). Written as DNA, the CDR3 is TGTGCTAGCAGCTTAGGAGAAGAGCGGGGCGCCTGGACCCAGTACTTC. It specifies CASSLGEERGAWTQYF. Drawing the rest from reference TRBV7-7 and TRBJ2-5, the complete variable domain is GAGVSQSPRYKVTKRGQDVTLRCDPISSHATLYWYQQALGQGPEFLTYFNYEAQPDKSGLPSDRFSAERPEGSISTLTIQRTEQRDSAMYRCASSLGEERGAWTQYFGPGTRLLVL.

The V call is TRBV11-3, the J call TRBJ2-3; D is perhaps TRBD1 (6 bases). This CDR3 region has 15 residues. Germline V CDR1 and CDR2: SGHNT, YENEEA. The V and J ends lost 5 bases and 0 bases respectively, with 12 bases between them. The CDR3 bases are TGTGCCAGCAGCCACAGGGAATCTAGCACAGATACGCAGTATTTT. Encoded protein: CASSHRESSTDTQYF.

The chain carries TRBV19 and TRBJ2-3, with D possibly being TRBD1 (6 bases). Per the germline V gene, CDR1 is LNHDA and CDR2 is SQIVND (reference sequence). CDR3 length: 14 residues. Trimming took off 11 bases at V and 4 bases at J, with 19 bases between the two ends. CDR3 sequence (DNA): TGTGCCGCACGAGGCGCAGGGGTAGCAGATACGCAGTATTTT. As protein: CAARGAGVADTQYF. The whole variable domain, filled in from reference TRBV19 and TRBJ2-3, reads DGGITQSPKYLFRKEGQNVTLSCEQNLNHDAMYWYRQDPGQGLRLIYYSQIVNDFQKGDIAEGYSVSREKKESFPLTVTSAQKNPTAFYLCAARGAGVADTQYFGPGTRLTVL.

The genes are TRBV18 and TRBJ2-7; 8 nucleotides line up with TRBD2. Germline CDR1 is KGHSH and CDR2 is LQKENI. V lost 0 bases, J lost 0 bases, and 7 bases stayed unmatched. The CDR3 sequence is 17 residues long. The CDR3 sequence: CASSPPGGGQLSYEQYF. In DNA form, the CDR3 reads TGTGCCAGCTCACCACCAGGCGGGGGGCAACTCTCCTACGAGCAGTACTTC.